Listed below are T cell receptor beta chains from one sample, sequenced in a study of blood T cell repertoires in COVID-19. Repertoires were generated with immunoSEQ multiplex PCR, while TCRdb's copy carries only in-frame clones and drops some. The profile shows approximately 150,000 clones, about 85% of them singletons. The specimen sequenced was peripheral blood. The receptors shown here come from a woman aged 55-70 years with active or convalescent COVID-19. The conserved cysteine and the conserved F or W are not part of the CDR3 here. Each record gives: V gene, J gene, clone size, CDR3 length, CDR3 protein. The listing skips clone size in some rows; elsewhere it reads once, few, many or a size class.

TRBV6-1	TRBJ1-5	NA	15	ASSEGPGQGDFKPQH
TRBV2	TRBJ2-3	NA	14	ASSELIAGDTDTQY
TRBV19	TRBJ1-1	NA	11	ASTDRGNTEAF
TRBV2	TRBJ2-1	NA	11	ASSEAQYNEQF
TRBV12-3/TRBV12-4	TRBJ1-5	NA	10	ASSSSKQPQH
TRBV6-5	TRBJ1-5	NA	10	ASHSVGQPQH
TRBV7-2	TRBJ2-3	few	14	ASSLRGTGRTDTQY
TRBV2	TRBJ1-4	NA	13	ASNVPGRGNEKLF
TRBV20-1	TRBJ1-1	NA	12	SASRGWMNTEAF
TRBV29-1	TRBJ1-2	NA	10	SVQTGGSGYT
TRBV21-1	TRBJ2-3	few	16	ASSKVGLAGAPGDTQY
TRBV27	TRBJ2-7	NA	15	ASSLFAGTGISYEQY
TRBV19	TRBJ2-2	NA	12	ASSVKLDTGELF
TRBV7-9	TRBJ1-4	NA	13	ASSPDGGENEKLF
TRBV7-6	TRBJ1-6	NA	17	ASSPRGGRGLSYNSPLH
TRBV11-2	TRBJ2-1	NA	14	ASSSGRGPVYNEQF
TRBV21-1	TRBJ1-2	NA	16	ASSKVGQGRREPYGYT
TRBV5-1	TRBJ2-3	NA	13	ASSVSGSSTDTQY
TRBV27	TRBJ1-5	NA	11	ASSPQGNQPQH
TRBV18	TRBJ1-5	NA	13	ASSPLSGKNQPQH
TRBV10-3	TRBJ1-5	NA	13	AISETGEVNQPQH
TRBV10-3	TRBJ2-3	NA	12	AISPGVETDTQY
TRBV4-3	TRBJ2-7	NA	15	ASSQARGQVTPYEQY
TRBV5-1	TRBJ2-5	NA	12	ASSRDTGKETQY
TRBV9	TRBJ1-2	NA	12	ASSVGTGNYGYT
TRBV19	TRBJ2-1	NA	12	ASRGGGALGEQF
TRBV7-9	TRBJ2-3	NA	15	ASSDGREGGFTDTQY